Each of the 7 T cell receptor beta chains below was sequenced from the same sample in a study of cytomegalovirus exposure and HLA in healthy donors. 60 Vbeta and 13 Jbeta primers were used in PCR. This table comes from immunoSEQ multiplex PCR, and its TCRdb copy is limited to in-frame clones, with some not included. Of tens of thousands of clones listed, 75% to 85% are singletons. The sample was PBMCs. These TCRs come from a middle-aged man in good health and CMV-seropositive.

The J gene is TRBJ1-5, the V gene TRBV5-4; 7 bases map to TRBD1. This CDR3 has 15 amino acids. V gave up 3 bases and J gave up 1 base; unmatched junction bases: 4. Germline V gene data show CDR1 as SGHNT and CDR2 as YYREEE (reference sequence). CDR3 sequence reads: CASSSQGSSNQPQHF. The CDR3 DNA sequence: TGTGCCAGCAGCTCACAGGGGAGCAGCAATCAGCCCCAGCATTTT.

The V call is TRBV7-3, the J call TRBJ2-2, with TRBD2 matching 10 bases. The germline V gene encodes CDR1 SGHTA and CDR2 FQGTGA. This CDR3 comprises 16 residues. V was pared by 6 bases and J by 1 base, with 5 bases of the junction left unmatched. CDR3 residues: CASRLSGGGNTGELFF. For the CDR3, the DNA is TGTGCCAGCAGACTCAGCGGGGGGGGGAACACCGGGGAGCTGTTTTTT. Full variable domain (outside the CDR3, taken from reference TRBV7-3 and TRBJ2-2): GAGVSQTPSNKVTEKGKYVELRCDPISGHTALYWYRQSLGQGPEFLIYFQGTGAADDSGLPNDRFFAVRPEGSVSTLKIQRTERGDSAVYLCASRLSGGGNTGELFFGEGSRLTVL.

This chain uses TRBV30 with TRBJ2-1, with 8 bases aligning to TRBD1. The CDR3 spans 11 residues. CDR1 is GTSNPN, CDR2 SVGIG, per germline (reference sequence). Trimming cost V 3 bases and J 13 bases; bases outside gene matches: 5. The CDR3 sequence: CAWSRTGPQFF. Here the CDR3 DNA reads TGTGCCTGGAGCCGGACAGGGCCTCAGTTCTTC.

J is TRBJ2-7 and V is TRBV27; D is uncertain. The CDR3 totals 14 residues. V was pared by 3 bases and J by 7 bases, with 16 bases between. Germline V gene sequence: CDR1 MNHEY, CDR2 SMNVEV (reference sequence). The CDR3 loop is CASSFYSIAGEQYF. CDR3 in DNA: TGTGCCAGCAGTTTTTACTCGATAGCCGGTGAGCAGTACTTC.

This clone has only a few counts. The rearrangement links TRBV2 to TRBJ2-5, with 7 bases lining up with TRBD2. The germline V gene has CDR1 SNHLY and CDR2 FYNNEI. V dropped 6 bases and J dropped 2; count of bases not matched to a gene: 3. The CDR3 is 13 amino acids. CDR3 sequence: CASSSGLQETQYF. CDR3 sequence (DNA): TGTGCCAGCAGCTCGGGACTACAAGAGACCCAGTACTTC.

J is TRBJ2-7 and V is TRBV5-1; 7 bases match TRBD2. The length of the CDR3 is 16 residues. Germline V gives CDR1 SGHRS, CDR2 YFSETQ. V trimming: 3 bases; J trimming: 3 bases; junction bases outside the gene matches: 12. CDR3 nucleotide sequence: TGCGCCAGCAGCTCCCGGGGGAGGGGAAATAACTACGAGCAGTACTTC. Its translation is CASSSRGRGNNYEQYF.

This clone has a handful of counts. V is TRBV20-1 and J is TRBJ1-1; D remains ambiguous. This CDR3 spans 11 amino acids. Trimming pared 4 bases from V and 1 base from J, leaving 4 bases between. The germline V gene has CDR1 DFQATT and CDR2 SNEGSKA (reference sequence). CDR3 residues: CSANKNTEAFF. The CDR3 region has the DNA TGCAGTGCTAACAAGAACACTGAAGCTTTCTTT.